The rows below give T cell receptor beta chains drawn from one sample of a study of patients and donors after allogeneic stem cell transplantation. Each CDR3 protein gets one entry after TCRdb re-called the RT-PCR reads with MiXCR. The repertoire holds fewer than 500,000 distinct CDR3 sequences, with under 20% as singletons. The sequencing sample was made of blood, either unsorted or a sorted T cell fraction (not recorded which). These receptors were obtained from a human donor who was either an allogeneic HSCT recipient or a stem cell or donor lymphocyte infusion donor (not recorded which). It is not recorded whose cells these are; they may come from a transplant donor. Each CDR3 is given with its conserved first and last residue. Each record gives: CDR3 protein, CDR3 DNA, V gene, J gene, D gene, clone size. D genes are given only for firm matches. Clone size is shown for a subset of rows, as once, few, many or a class of expanded clone.

CDR3 protein: CSARDRDGRRYEQYF
CDR3 DNA: TGCAGTGCTAGGGACCGGGACGGGAGGAGGTACGAGCAGTACTTC
V gene: TRBV20-1
J gene: TRBJ2-7
D gene: TRBD2
clone size: -

CDR3 protein: CASSFSTNTEVFF
CDR3 DNA: TGTGCCAGCAGTTTTAGTACGAACACTGAAGTTTTCTTT
V gene: TRBV2
J gene: TRBJ1-1
D gene: -
clone size: -

CDR3 protein: CSARDLGVQDYEQYF
CDR3 DNA: TGCAGTGCTAGAGATTTGGGTGTGCAGGACTACGAGCAGTACTTC
V gene: TRBV20-1
J gene: TRBJ2-7
D gene: -
clone size: few

CDR3 protein: CASSPGQGLYEQYF
CDR3 DNA: TGCGCCAGCAGCCCGGGACAGGGCCTCTACGAGCAGTACTTC
V gene: TRBV4-3
J gene: TRBJ2-7
D gene: TRBD1
clone size: many

CDR3 protein: CASSLAGPGNTIYF
CDR3 DNA: TGTGCCAGCAGTTTAGCGGGACCTGGAAACACCATATATTTT
V gene: TRBV27
J gene: TRBJ1-3
D gene: -
clone size: few

CDR3 protein: CASSFSRNTEAFF
CDR3 DNA: TGTGCCAGCAGTTTTTCGAGGAACACTGAAGCTTTCTTT
V gene: TRBV12-3/TRBV12-4
J gene: TRBJ1-1
D gene: -
clone size: many

CDR3 protein: CATGGQGITDTQYF
CDR3 DNA: TGTGCCACTGGAGGGCAGGGGATAACAGATACGCAGTATTTT
V gene: TRBV18
J gene: TRBJ2-3
D gene: -
clone size: -

CDR3 protein: CASSYDRASNTGELFF
CDR3 DNA: TGTGCCAGCAGTTATGACAGGGCCTCGAACACCGGGGAGCTGTTTTTT
V gene: TRBV12-3/TRBV12-4
J gene: TRBJ2-2
D gene: TRBD1
clone size: -

CDR3 protein: CASSLVRNYGYTF
CDR3 DNA: TGTGCCAGCAGCTTGGTCAGGAACTATGGCTACACCTTC
V gene: TRBV5-5
J gene: TRBJ1-2
D gene: -
clone size: few

CDR3 protein: CAIPLTRLAGVPSSYEQYF
CDR3 DNA: TGTGCCATCCCACTGACCCGGCTAGCGGGGGTTCCGAGCTCCTACGAGCAGTACTTC
V gene: TRBV7-6
J gene: TRBJ2-7
D gene: TRBD2
clone size: few

CDR3 protein: CASSSKNGLGEKLFF
CDR3 DNA: TGTGCCAGCAGCTCCAAGAATGGGCTCGGTGAAAAACTGTTTTTT
V gene: TRBV7-9
J gene: TRBJ1-4
D gene: -
clone size: -

CDR3 protein: CASSLDGISGYGYTF
CDR3 DNA: TGTGCCAGCAGCTTAGATGGAATTTCGGGCTATGGCTACACCTTC
V gene: TRBV7-9
J gene: TRBJ1-2
D gene: -
clone size: few

CDR3 protein: CASSEAQRTLQPQHF
CDR3 DNA: TGTGCCAGCAGTGAAGCACAGCGAACGTTACAGCCCCAGCATTTT
V gene: TRBV2
J gene: TRBJ1-5
D gene: -
clone size: -

CDR3 protein: CSVEFQRYTGELFF
CDR3 DNA: TGCAGCGTTGAGTTCCAGCGATACACCGGGGAGCTGTTTTTT
V gene: TRBV29-1
J gene: TRBJ2-2
D gene: -
clone size: -

CDR3 protein: CAIPRADTQYF
CDR3 DNA: TGTGCCATCCCAAGGGCGGATACGCAGTATTTT
V gene: TRBV19
J gene: TRBJ2-3
D gene: -
clone size: -

CDR3 protein: CATGTGTQYF
CDR3 DNA: TGTGCCACCGGGACAGGTACGCAGTATTTT
V gene: TRBV10-3
J gene: TRBJ2-3
D gene: TRBD1
clone size: -

CDR3 protein: CASSPPGQGAGELFF
CDR3 DNA: TGTGCCAGCTCACCACCGGGACAGGGGGCCGGGGAGCTGTTTTTT
V gene: TRBV18
J gene: TRBJ2-2
D gene: TRBD1
clone size: few

CDR3 protein: CASSFFKEGSSYEQYF
CDR3 DNA: TGTGCCAGCAGTTTTTTTAAGGAGGGTTCTTCCTACGAGCAGTACTTC
V gene: TRBV12-3/TRBV12-4
J gene: TRBJ2-7
D gene: -
clone size: -

CDR3 protein: CASTIRDRVDEQYF
CDR3 DNA: TGTGCCAGCACCATCCGGGACAGGGTCGACGAGCAGTACTTC
V gene: TRBV6-1
J gene: TRBJ2-7
D gene: TRBD1
clone size: -

CDR3 protein: CASRNLAGGPTNTGELFF
CDR3 DNA: TGCGCCAGCAGAAATCTAGCGGGGGGACCTACGAACACCGGGGAGCTGTTTTTT
V gene: TRBV5-1
J gene: TRBJ2-2
D gene: TRBD2
clone size: few

CDR3 protein: CSARDDSQETQYF
CDR3 DNA: TGCAGTGCTAGGGATGACAGCCAAGAGACCCAGTACTTC
V gene: TRBV20-1
J gene: TRBJ2-5
D gene: -
clone size: -

CDR3 protein: CAWSSGRESEQFF
CDR3 DNA: TGTGCCTGGAGTAGCGGGAGGGAAAGTGAGCAGTTCTTC
V gene: TRBV30
J gene: TRBJ2-1
D gene: TRBD2
clone size: many

CDR3 protein: CASSQLSGGAGNEQFF
CDR3 DNA: TGTGCCAGCAGCCAACTTAGCGGGGGGGCGGGTAATGAGCAGTTCTTC
V gene: TRBV3-1
J gene: TRBJ2-1
D gene: TRBD2
clone size: -

CDR3 protein: CASSDRQGSGTGELFF
CDR3 DNA: TGTGCCAGCAGTGACCGACAGGGGTCTGGCACCGGGGAGCTGTTTTTT
V gene: TRBV6-2/TRBV6-3
J gene: TRBJ2-2
D gene: TRBD1
clone size: -

CDR3 protein: CAIRVQGGNTVAFF
CDR3 DNA: TGTGCCATCAGGGTACAGGGGGGAAACACTGTAGCTTTCTTT
V gene: TRBV10-3
J gene: TRBJ1-1
D gene: TRBD1
clone size: -

CDR3 protein: CASSPHRDSSEKLFF
CDR3 DNA: TGCGCCAGCAGCCCGCACCGGGACAGTTCAGAAAAACTGTTTTTT
V gene: TRBV4-1
J gene: TRBJ1-4
D gene: TRBD1
clone size: once

CDR3 protein: CASSPIDSRGEKLFF
CDR3 DNA: TGTGCCAGCTCACCGATCGACAGTAGGGGCGAAAAACTGTTTTTT
V gene: TRBV18
J gene: TRBJ1-4
D gene: -
clone size: -

CDR3 protein: CASSFGQDYGYTF
CDR3 DNA: TGTGCCAGCAGTTTCGGACAGGACTATGGCTACACCTTC
V gene: TRBV6-5
J gene: TRBJ1-2
D gene: TRBD1
clone size: -

CDR3 protein: CSARRLAENTGELFF
CDR3 DNA: TGCAGTGCTAGGAGGCTAGCGGAGAACACCGGGGAGCTGTTTTTT
V gene: TRBV20-1
J gene: TRBJ2-2
D gene: TRBD2
clone size: few

CDR3 protein: CASSAIRPLGSGYTF
CDR3 DNA: TGTGCCAGCAGCGCAATACGGCCCCTCGGGAGCGGCTACACCTTC
V gene: TRBV12-3/TRBV12-4
J gene: TRBJ1-2
D gene: -
clone size: -

CDR3 protein: CSATVRGVSYEQYF
CDR3 DNA: TGCAGTGCTACCGTCCGGGGGGTTTCCTACGAGCAGTACTTC
V gene: TRBV20-1
J gene: TRBJ2-7
D gene: TRBD2
clone size: -

CDR3 protein: CASSPSWGLANQPQHF
CDR3 DNA: TGTGCCAGCAGCCCAAGTTGGGGTTTGGCCAATCAGCCCCAGCATTTT
V gene: TRBV7-2
J gene: TRBJ1-5
D gene: -
clone size: few

CDR3 protein: CSAKDRGMKTQYF
CDR3 DNA: TGCAGTGCGAAAGACAGGGGTATGAAGACCCAGTACTTC
V gene: TRBV20-1
J gene: TRBJ2-5
D gene: TRBD1
clone size: -

CDR3 protein: CASPGGAGTEAFF
CDR3 DNA: TGTGCCAGCCCGGGAGGGGCAGGCACTGAAGCTTTCTTT
V gene: TRBV6-1
J gene: TRBJ1-1
D gene: -
clone size: -

CDR3 protein: CASSRRGSPLHF
CDR3 DNA: TGTGCCAGCAGCCGCCGTGGTTCACCCCTCCACTTT
V gene: TRBV3-1
J gene: TRBJ1-6
D gene: -
clone size: -

CDR3 protein: CATSDGLAGPPYEQYF
CDR3 DNA: TGTGCCACCAGTGATGGGCTAGCGGGGCCCCCCTACGAGCAGTACTTC
V gene: TRBV24-1
J gene: TRBJ2-7
D gene: TRBD2
clone size: few

CDR3 protein: CASSVRHGVETQYF
CDR3 DNA: TGTGCCAGCAGCGTCCGGCACGGGGTGGAGACCCAGTACTTC
V gene: TRBV9
J gene: TRBJ2-5
D gene: -
clone size: -

CDR3 protein: CAISASGSHEQYF
CDR3 DNA: TGTGCCATCAGTGCCAGCGGGAGTCACGAGCAGTACTTC
V gene: TRBV10-3
J gene: TRBJ2-7
D gene: TRBD2
clone size: few

CDR3 protein: CASEGWRNGYTF
CDR3 DNA: TGTGCCAGCGAGGGGTGGAGAAATGGCTACACCTTC
V gene: TRBV2
J gene: TRBJ1-2
D gene: -
clone size: -

CDR3 protein: CASSHDLGNTGELFF
CDR3 DNA: TGCGCCAGCAGCCATGATCTGGGGAACACCGGGGAGCTGTTTTTT
V gene: TRBV4-3
J gene: TRBJ2-2
D gene: -
clone size: many

CDR3 protein: CASSPQRGSYNEQFF
CDR3 DNA: TGTGCCAGCTCACCCCAGCGGGGCTCCTACAATGAGCAGTTCTTC
V gene: TRBV18
J gene: TRBJ2-1
D gene: TRBD2
clone size: few

CDR3 protein: CSAGGGRQGGYTF
CDR3 DNA: TGCAGTGCTGGCGGGGGGAGACAAGGGGGCTACACCTTC
V gene: TRBV20-1
J gene: TRBJ1-2
D gene: -
clone size: few

CDR3 protein: CASSLDRDVWATGELFF
CDR3 DNA: TGTGCCAGCAGCTTGGACAGGGATGTGTGGGCCACCGGGGAGCTGTTTTTT
V gene: TRBV5-6
J gene: TRBJ2-2
D gene: -
clone size: few

CDR3 protein: CASSSGTVYGYTF
CDR3 DNA: TGTGCCAGCAGCTCCGGGACAGTCTATGGCTACACCTTC
V gene: TRBV7-2
J gene: TRBJ1-2
D gene: TRBD1
clone size: few

CDR3 protein: CASSLDQGAPGYF
CDR3 DNA: TGTGCCAGCAGCTTGGACCAGGGGGCGCCCGGATATTTT
V gene: TRBV5-4
J gene: TRBJ1-3
D gene: TRBD1
clone size: -

CDR3 protein: CASSPGEGSKNIQYF
CDR3 DNA: TGTGCCAGCAGCCCCGGGGAGGGGTCCAAAAACATTCAGTACTTC
V gene: TRBV7-3
J gene: TRBJ2-4
D gene: TRBD2
clone size: once